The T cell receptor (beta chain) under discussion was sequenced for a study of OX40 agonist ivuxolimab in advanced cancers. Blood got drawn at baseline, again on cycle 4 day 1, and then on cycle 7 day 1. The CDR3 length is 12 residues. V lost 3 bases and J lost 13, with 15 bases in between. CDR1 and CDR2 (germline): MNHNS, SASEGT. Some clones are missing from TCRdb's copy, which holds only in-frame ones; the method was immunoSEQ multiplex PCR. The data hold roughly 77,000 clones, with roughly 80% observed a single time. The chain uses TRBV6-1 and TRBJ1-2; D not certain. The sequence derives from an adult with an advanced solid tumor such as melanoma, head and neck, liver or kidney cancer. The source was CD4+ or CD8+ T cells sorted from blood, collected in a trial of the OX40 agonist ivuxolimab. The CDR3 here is CASSEVPRRGTF. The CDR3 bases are TGTGCCAGCAGTGAGGTTCCCCGCCGCGGCACCTTC.